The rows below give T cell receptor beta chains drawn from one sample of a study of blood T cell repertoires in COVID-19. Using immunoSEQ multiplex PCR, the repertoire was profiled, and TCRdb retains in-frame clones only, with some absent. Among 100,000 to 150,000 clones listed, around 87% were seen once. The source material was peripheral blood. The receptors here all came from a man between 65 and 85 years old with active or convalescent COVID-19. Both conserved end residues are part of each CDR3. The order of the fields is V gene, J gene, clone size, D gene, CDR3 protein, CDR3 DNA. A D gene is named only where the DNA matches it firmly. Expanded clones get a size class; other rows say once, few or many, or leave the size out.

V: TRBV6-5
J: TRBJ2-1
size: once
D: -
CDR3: CASSYSILGDNEQFF
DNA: TGTGCCAGCAGTTACTCGATTTTAGGGGATAATGAGCAGTTCTTC

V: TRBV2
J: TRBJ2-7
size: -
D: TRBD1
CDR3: CASIGTVPREQYF
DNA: TGTGCCAGCATCGGGACAGTCCCGCGTGAGCAGTACTTC

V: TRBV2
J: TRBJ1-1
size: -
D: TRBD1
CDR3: CASTGQENTEAFF
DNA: TGTGCCAGCACAGGACAGGAGAACACTGAAGCTTTCTTT

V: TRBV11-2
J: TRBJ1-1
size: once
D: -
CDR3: CASSFAEGRAFF
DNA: TGTGCCAGCAGCTTCGCAGAGGGTCGTGCTTTCTTT

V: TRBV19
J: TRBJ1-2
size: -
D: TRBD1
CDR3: CATRAPGQPGGYTF
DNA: TGTGCCACCCGGGCCCCGGGACAGCCGGGGGGCTACACCTTC

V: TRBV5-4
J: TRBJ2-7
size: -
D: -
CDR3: CASSLTSSTIHEQYF
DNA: TGTGCCAGCAGCTTGACTAGCTCGACGATCCACGAGCAGTACTTC

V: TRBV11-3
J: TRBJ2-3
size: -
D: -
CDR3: CASSEATDTQYF
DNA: TGTGCCAGCAGCGAGGCAACAGATACGCAGTATTTT

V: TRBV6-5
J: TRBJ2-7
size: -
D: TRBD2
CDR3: CASKLAGQSSYEQYF
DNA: TGTGCCAGCAAACTAGCGGGCCAAAGCTCCTACGAGCAGTACTTC

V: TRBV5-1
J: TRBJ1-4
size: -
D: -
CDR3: CASSLLATNEKLFF
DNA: TGCGCCAGCAGCTTGCTTGCAACTAATGAAAAACTGTTTTTT

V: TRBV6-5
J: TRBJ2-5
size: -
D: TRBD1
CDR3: CASSTGETETQYF
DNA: TGTGCCAGCAGTACAGGGGAAACGGAGACCCAGTACTTC

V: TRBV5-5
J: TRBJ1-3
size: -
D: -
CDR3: CASSPLAGTSGNTIYF
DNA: TGTGCCAGCAGCCCTTTAGCGGGAACATCTGGAAACACCATATATTTT

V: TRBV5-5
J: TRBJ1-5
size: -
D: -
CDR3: CASSFGGRQGNQPQHF
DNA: TGTGCCAGCAGCTTTGGCGGGAGGCAAGGCAATCAGCCCCAGCATTTT

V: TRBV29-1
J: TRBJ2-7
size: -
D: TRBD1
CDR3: CSVDIQGALGEQYF
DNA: TGCAGCGTTGATATACAGGGGGCTCTAGGCGAGCAGTACTTC

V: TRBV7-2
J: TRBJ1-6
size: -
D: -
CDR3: CASSLGQINSPLHF
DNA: TGTGCCAGCAGCTTAGGTCAGATCAATTCACCCCTCCACTTT

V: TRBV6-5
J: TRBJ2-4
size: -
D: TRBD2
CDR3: CASTPVGLGSNIQYF
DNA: TGTGCCAGCACTCCCGTCGGACTAGGGAGCAACATTCAGTACTTC

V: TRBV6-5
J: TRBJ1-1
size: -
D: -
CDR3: CASSYSLTSNTEAFF
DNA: TGTGCCAGCAGTTACTCGCTGACATCGAACACTGAAGCTTTCTTT

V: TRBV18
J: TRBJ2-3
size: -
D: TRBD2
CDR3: CASSLGLAGERADTQYF
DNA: TGTGCCAGCTCACTGGGACTAGCGGGAGAACGTGCAGATACGCAGTATTTT

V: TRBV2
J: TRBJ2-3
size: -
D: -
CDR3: CASSIAAPSTDTQYF
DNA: TGTGCCAGCAGTATAGCAGCACCTAGCACAGATACGCAGTATTTT

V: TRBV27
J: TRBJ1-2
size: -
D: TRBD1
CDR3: CASRGGQGGVYGYTF
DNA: TGTGCCAGCAGGGGAGGACAGGGGGGAGTCTATGGCTACACCTTC

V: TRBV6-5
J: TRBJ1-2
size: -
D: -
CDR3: CASSLTGIGYTF
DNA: TGTGCCAGCAGTCTTACGGGGATCGGCTACACCTTC

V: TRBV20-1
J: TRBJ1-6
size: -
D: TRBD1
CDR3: CSASREGQYNSPLHF
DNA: TGCAGTGCTAGTCGGGAGGGACAGTATAATTCACCCCTCCACTTT

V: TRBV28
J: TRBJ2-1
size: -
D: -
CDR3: CASTSPGKYNEQFF
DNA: TGTGCCAGCACCTCGCCGGGAAAATACAATGAGCAGTTCTTC

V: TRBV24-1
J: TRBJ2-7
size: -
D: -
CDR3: CATSDISWSEGSYF
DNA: TGTGCCACCAGTGACATCTCCTGGTCGGAGGGGTCGTACTTC

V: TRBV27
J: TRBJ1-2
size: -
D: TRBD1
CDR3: CASSRQGDGYTF
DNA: TGTGCCAGCAGCCGACAGGGGGATGGCTACACCTTC

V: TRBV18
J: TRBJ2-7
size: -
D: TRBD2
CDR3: CASSPGASGSWEQYF
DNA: TGTGCCAGCTCACCTGGGGCTAGCGGGAGTTGGGAGCAGTACTTC

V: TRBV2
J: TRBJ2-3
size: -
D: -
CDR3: CGGGGDSTDTQYF
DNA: TGTGGGGGGGGCGGGGACTCCACAGATACGCAGTATTTT

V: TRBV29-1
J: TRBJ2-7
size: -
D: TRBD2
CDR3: CSVRAGAVYEQYF
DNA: TGCAGCGTCAGAGCGGGAGCCGTTTACGAGCAGTACTTC

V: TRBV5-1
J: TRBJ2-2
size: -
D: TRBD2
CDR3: CASSMLAGGPIPGELFF
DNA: TGCGCCAGCAGCATGCTAGCGGGAGGGCCAATCCCCGGGGAGCTGTTTTTT

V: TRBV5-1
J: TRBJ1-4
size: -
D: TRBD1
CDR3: CASSLGTGSEKLFF
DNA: TGCGCCAGCAGCCTCGGGACAGGGAGTGAAAAACTGTTTTTT

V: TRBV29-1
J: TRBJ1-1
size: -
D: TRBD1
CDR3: CSVDFWTGATEAFF
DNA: TGCAGCGTTGATTTTTGGACAGGGGCCACTGAAGCTTTCTTT

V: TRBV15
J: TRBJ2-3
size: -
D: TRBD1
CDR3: CATSRGGTGGTDTQYF
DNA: TGTGCCACCAGCAGAGGGGGGACAGGGGGCACAGATACGCAGTATTTT

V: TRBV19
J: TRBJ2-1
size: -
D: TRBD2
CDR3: CASSAGLAAYNEQFF
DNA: TGTGCCAGTAGTGCTGGACTAGCGGCTTACAATGAGCAGTTCTTC

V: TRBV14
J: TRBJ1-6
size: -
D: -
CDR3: CASSQDYGYDSPLHF
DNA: TGTGCCAGCAGCCAAGATTACGGGTACGATTCACCCCTCCACTTT

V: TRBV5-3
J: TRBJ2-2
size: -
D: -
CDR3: CARSFYTGPGGREITGELFF
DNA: TGTGCCAGAAGCTTTTACACCGGTCCAGGAGGGCGGGAAATCACCGGGGAGCTGTTTTTT

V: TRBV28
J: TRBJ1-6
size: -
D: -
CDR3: CASSPPGGSNSPLHF
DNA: TGTGCCAGCAGTCCCCCCGGGGGTAGTAATTCACCCCTCCACTTT

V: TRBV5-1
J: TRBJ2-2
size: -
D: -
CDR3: CASSRAGTNTGELFF
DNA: TGCGCCAGCTCCAGGGCAGGGACTAACACCGGGGAGCTGTTTTTT

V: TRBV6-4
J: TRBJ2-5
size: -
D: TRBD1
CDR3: CASSRTGQEETQYF
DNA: TGTGCCAGCAGCAGGACAGGGCAGGAAGAGACCCAGTACTTC

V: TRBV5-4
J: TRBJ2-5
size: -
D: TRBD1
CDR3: CASSFRQGLETQYF
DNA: TGTGCCAGCAGCTTTCGACAGGGGTTAGAGACCCAGTACTTC

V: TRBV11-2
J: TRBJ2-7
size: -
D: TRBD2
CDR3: CASIGTSGKGEQYF
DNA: TGTGCCAGCATCGGGACTAGCGGGAAAGGCGAGCAGTACTTC

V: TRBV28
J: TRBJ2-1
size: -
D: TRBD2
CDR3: CASIPSGLVSYNEQFF
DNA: TGTGCCAGCATTCCATCGGGACTAGTTTCCTACAATGAGCAGTTCTTC

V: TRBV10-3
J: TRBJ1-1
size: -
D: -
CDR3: CAIRSGERAFF
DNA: TGTGCCATCAGATCGGGGGAGAGGGCTTTCTTT

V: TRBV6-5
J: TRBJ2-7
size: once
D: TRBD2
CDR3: CAVRGVSGRVYEQYF
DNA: TGTGCCGTCCGAGGGGTGAGCGGGAGGGTCTACGAGCAGTACTTC

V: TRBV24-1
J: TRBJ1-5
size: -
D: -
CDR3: CATSGGYSNQPQHF
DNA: TGTGCCACCAGTGGCGGCTATAGCAATCAGCCCCAGCATTTT

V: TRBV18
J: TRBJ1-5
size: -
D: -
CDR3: CASSEQPSNQPQHF
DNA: TGTGCCAGCTCCGAACAACCTAGCAATCAGCCCCAGCATTTT

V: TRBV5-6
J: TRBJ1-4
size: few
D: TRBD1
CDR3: CASSSWGTGLGEKLFF
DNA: TGTGCCAGCAGCTCCTGGGGGACAGGGCTCGGCGAAAAACTGTTTTTT

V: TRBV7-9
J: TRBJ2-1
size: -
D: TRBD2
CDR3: CASRAGTSVPYNEQFF
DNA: TGTGCCAGCAGAGCCGGGACTAGTGTACCCTACAATGAGCAGTTCTTC

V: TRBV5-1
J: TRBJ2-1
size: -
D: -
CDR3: CASSTGQGGLGEQFF
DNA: TGCGCCAGCAGCACCGGACAGGGAGGGCTAGGTGAGCAGTTCTTC

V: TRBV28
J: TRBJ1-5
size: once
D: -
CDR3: CASNQPGNRQPQHF
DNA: TGTGCCAGCAATCAGCCAGGGAACCGGCAGCCCCAGCATTTT